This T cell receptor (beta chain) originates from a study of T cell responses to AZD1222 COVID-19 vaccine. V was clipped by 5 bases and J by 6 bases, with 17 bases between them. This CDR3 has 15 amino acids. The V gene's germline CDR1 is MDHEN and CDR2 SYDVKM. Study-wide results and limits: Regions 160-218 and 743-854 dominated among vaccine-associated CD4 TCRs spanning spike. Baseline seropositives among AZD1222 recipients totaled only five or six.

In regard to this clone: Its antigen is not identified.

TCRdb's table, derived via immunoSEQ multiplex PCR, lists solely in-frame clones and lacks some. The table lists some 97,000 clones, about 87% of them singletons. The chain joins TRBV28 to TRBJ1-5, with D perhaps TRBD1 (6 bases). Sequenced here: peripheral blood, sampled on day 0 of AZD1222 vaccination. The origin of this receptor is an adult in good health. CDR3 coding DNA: TGTGCCAGCAGTCCCCACCTCGGACAGCCTCAGCCCCAGCATTTT. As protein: CASSPHLGQPQPQHF.